This T cell receptor (beta chain) is from a study of post-analysis software for immune sequencing data (dated by TCRdb to between 2015 and 2016). Describing the broader study: The recorded disease courses included relapsing-remitting, secondary progressive and progressive-relapsing multiple sclerosis, and some patients had no subtype annotation. The patient repertoires were set against approximately 10 previously published healthy control repertoires from donors whose ages ranged from roughly 6 to 26 years. A subset of samples was prepared in parallel using single-end sample barcoding, then pooled and co-amplified after Illumina adapter ligation.

The CDR3, cysteine through phenylalanine, is 16 amino acids long. Of all the DNA, just the CDR3 is kept, 48 bases in frame from base 1. V has 3 bases trimmed and J has 1 base trimmed; junction bases matching no gene number 5. For CDR1 and CDR2, the germline V gene lists LGHNA and YNFKEQ. To demonstrate the VDJtools post-analysis software, TCR beta repertoires were profiled from the peripheral blood of roughly 14 young patients with multiple sclerosis. The multiple sclerosis patients were children and adolescents between about 6 and 16 years of age. This clonotype was counted between two and nine times. The antigen this receptor binds is unknown. Base quality data are lacking; no much larger clone is found one base away. Preparation of the library involved PCR. Sequencing relied on an Illumina HiSeq 2500. To reduce PCR and sequencing biases, unique molecular identifiers were built into the TCR beta cDNA libraries. Approximately 500,000 cDNA molecules were obtained per 1 to 10 million input T cells, so each molecule approximated one T cell. The patient libraries were prepared and sequenced using the same protocol as the earlier healthy control dataset. Within a given batch, samples were prepared together, multiplexed and sequenced on the same HiSeq lane. The original pipeline was this. MIGEC handled the raw barcoded reads, throwing out single-read molecular identifier groups before consensus assembly and CDR3 extraction. Clonotype tables were post-analysed with VDJtools, and diversity was normalized by down-sampling all datasets to the smallest sample size. In repertoire overlap clustering, CDR3 amino acid sequences, but not nucleotide sequences, were matched to correct batch-related cross-sample contamination. TCRdb reran the public reads through fastp at Q25 and MiXCR, keeping productive beta chains. Each CDR3 protein gets just one entry, which takes the most common genes and DNA from the rows behind it. TCRdb's processing, not the authors' own work, is the source of the V and J calls. The table for this sample lists about 260,000 distinct CDR3 sequences; approximately 34% of them were counted only once. Less than 6% of the sample rests with the top ten.

General study outcomes and caveats: When samples were clustered directly using the F measure, samples prepared in the same batch co-clustered strongly, which prompted a batch-effect correction. The control group was slightly older than the multiple sclerosis patient group. Significantly lower normalized Chao1 diversity was found in multiple sclerosis patients than in controls, suggesting substantial peripheral T-cell clonal expansion. About five TRBV segments, including TRBV5-6, TRBV5-1 and TRBV20-1, were significantly more frequent in patients than controls.

The receptor was derived from a girl aged 5-17 years with multiple sclerosis. The source material was blood. The receptor chain draws on TRBV4-2 and TRBJ2-5, with 10 central nucleotides matching TRBD2. The encoded CDR3 is CASSQGAGGVQETQYF. The DNA sequence is as follows: TGTGCCAGCAGCCAGGGAGCGGGGGGGGTCCAAGAGACCCAGTACTTC.